This TCR beta chain was captured by sequencing in a study of shared T cell receptors in the human thymus. Germline loops: CDR1 SGHTA, CDR2 FQGNSA. The CDR3 has 17 amino acids. The ends were cut back, 5 bases at V and 3 bases at J, with 22 bases in the middle. Generated by immunoSEQ multiplex PCR, the TCRdb table keeps only in-frame clones and is missing some. The sample yields 700,000 to 750,000 clones, approximately 85% seen once. These same records also appear under a second study, on human thymus T cells. That report adds: Donors were healthy Finnish infants having corrective surgery for congenital heart defects. Resected material from corrective heart surgery provided the thymus tissue analysed. Both thymic and peripheral blood repertoires showed apparently biased V and J usage. Related research described thymic repertoires that were highly overlapping among unrelated individuals.

V is TRBV7-2 and J is TRBJ1-1, with D maybe TRBD1 (6 bases). Sequences were obtained from thymocytes. This clonotype originated in a girl less than two years old with a congenital heart defect. CDR3 protein: CASSPYMGGGKDTEAFF. As DNA, the CDR3 is TGTGCCAGCAGCCCTTACATGGGAGGGGGGAAGGACACTGAAGCTTTCTTT.